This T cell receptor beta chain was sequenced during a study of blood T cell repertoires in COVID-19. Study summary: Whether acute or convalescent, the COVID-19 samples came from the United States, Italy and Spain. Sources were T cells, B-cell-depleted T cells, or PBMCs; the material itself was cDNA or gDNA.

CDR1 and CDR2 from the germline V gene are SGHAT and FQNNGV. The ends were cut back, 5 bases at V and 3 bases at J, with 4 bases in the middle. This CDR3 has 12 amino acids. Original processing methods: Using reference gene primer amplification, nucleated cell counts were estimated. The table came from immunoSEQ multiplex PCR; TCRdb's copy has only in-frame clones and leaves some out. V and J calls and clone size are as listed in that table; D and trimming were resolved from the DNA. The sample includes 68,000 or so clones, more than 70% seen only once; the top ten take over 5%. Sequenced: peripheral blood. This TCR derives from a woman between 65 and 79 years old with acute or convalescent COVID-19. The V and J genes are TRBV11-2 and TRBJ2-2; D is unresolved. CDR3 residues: CASSRDTGELFF. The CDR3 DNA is TGTGCCAGCAGCCGAGACACCGGGGAGCTGTTTTTT.